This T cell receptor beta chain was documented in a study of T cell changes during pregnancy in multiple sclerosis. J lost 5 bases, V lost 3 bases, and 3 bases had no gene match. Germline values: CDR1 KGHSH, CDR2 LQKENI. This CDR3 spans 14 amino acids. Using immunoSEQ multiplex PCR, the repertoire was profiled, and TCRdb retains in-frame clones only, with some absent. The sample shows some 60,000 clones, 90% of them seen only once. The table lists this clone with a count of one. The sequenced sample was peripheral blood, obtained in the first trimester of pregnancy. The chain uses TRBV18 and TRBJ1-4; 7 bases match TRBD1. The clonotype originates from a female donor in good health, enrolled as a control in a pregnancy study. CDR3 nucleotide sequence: TGTGCCAGCTCACCGACCAGGGGGAATGAAAAACTGTTTTTT. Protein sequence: CASSPTRGNEKLFF.